This is a list of T cell receptor beta chains from one sample in a study of vaccination effects on CD4 cells after COVID-19. Their target antigens are unknown. Method: immunoSEQ multiplex PCR; TCRdb's copy keeps in-frame clones and lacks some. The repertoire holds approximately 82,000 clones, with roughly 74% as singletons. The sample here was CD4+ T cells from PBMCs cultured with HCoV-229E spike peptides, taken before COVID-19 vaccination. The receptors derive from a human donor who received a COVID-19 vaccine. Each CDR3 is given with its conserved first and last residue. The order of the fields is D gene, clone size, V gene, J gene, CDR3 protein, CDR3 DNA. The D gene is left open where the match is weak. The size of a clone is reported for some rows only, either as once, few or many, or as a class for expanded clones.

D gene: NA
clone size: NA
V gene: TRBV4-1
J gene: TRBJ2-5
CDR3 protein: CASSPTPGDKQETQYF
CDR3 DNA: TGCGCCAGCAGCCCTACCCCCGGGGACAAACAAGAGACCCAGTACTTC

D gene: NA
clone size: NA
V gene: TRBV2
J gene: TRBJ1-1
CDR3 protein: CASSEVRAEAFF
CDR3 DNA: TGTGCCAGCAGTGAGGTGAGGGCTGAAGCTTTCTTT

D gene: NA
clone size: NA
V gene: TRBV6-1
J gene: TRBJ1-5
CDR3 protein: CASSEEIPPQPQHF
CDR3 DNA: TGTGCCAGCAGTGAAGAGATACCCCCCCAGCCCCAGCATTTT

D gene: TRBD2
clone size: NA
V gene: TRBV11-2
J gene: TRBJ2-1
CDR3 protein: CASSFGTRGANEQFF
CDR3 DNA: TGTGCCAGCAGCTTCGGGACTAGAGGGGCCAATGAGCAGTTCTTC

D gene: NA
clone size: NA
V gene: TRBV6-5
J gene: TRBJ1-4
CDR3 protein: CASSYSVILGRKLFF
CDR3 DNA: TGTGCCAGCAGTTACTCGGTTATTTTGGGAAGGAAACTGTTTTTT

D gene: NA
clone size: few
V gene: TRBV10-1
J gene: TRBJ2-1
CDR3 protein: CASRAPGGEQFF
CDR3 DNA: TGCGCCAGCAGGGCCCCCGGGGGAGAGCAGTTCTTC

D gene: TRBD1
clone size: NA
V gene: TRBV6-1
J gene: TRBJ2-4
CDR3 protein: CASSDWSGGLDKNIQYF
CDR3 DNA: TGTGCCAGCAGTGACTGGTCAGGGGGCTTGGACAAAAACATTCAGTACTTC

D gene: NA
clone size: few
V gene: TRBV12-3/TRBV12-4
J gene: TRBJ2-5
CDR3 protein: CASSLGHQETQYF
CDR3 DNA: TGTGCCAGCAGTTTAGGACACCAAGAGACCCAGTACTTC

D gene: NA
clone size: NA
V gene: TRBV18
J gene: TRBJ2-2
CDR3 protein: CASSWELNTGELFF
CDR3 DNA: TGTGCCAGCTCCTGGGAGCTCAACACCGGGGAGCTGTTTTTT

D gene: NA
clone size: once
V gene: TRBV6-1
J gene: TRBJ2-3
CDR3 protein: CASSEGRAYTDTQYF
CDR3 DNA: TGTGCCAGCAGTGAAGGGAGGGCCTACACAGATACGCAGTATTTT

D gene: NA
clone size: once
V gene: TRBV18
J gene: TRBJ2-5
CDR3 protein: CASSPAQTAQETQYF
CDR3 DNA: TGTGCCAGCTCTCCCGCTCAGACAGCCCAAGAGACCCAGTACTTC

D gene: NA
clone size: NA
V gene: TRBV29-1
J gene: TRBJ1-2
CDR3 protein: CSAGVGRGTEGYTF
CDR3 DNA: TGCAGCGCAGGGGTGGGCAGGGGAACGGAGGGCTACACCTTC

D gene: TRBD2
clone size: NA
V gene: TRBV7-3
J gene: TRBJ2-3
CDR3 protein: CASSPSSGGATDTQYF
CDR3 DNA: TGTGCCAGCAGTCCTTCAAGCGGGGGGGCAACAGATACGCAGTATTTT

D gene: NA
clone size: NA
V gene: TRBV2
J gene: TRBJ1-5
CDR3 protein: CASNGNSNQPQHF
CDR3 DNA: TGTGCCAGCAACGGAAATAGCAATCAGCCCCAGCATTTT

D gene: NA
clone size: NA
V gene: TRBV18
J gene: TRBJ2-4
CDR3 protein: CASSPQGANLAKNIQYF
CDR3 DNA: TGTGCCAGCTCACCACAGGGTGCGAACCTAGCCAAAAACATTCAGTACTTC

D gene: NA
clone size: NA
V gene: TRBV7-9
J gene: TRBJ1-1
CDR3 protein: CASSLEQTEAFF
CDR3 DNA: TGTGCCAGCAGCTTAGAGCAGACTGAAGCTTTCTTT

D gene: TRBD1
clone size: NA
V gene: TRBV6-6
J gene: TRBJ1-5
CDR3 protein: CASTLEGTGNQPQHF
CDR3 DNA: TGTGCCAGCACTCTCGAAGGGACAGGGAATCAGCCCCAGCATTTT

D gene: NA
clone size: once
V gene: TRBV11-2
J gene: TRBJ2-5
CDR3 protein: CASSLGTRETQYF
CDR3 DNA: TGTGCCAGCAGCTTAGGAACTAGAGAGACCCAGTACTTC

D gene: TRBD1
clone size: NA
V gene: TRBV30
J gene: TRBJ1-5
CDR3 protein: CAWRPGQGYSNQPQHF
CDR3 DNA: TGTGCCTGGAGACCGGGACAGGGCTATAGCAATCAGCCCCAGCATTTT

D gene: NA
clone size: NA
V gene: TRBV5-1
J gene: TRBJ1-2
CDR3 protein: CASSRGSTLYGYTF
CDR3 DNA: TGCGCCAGCAGTAGAGGGAGCACACTCTATGGCTACACCTTC

D gene: NA
clone size: NA
V gene: TRBV27
J gene: TRBJ2-4
CDR3 protein: CASSLYGGAKNIQYF
CDR3 DNA: TGTGCCAGCAGCCTATATGGGGGGGCCAAAAACATTCAGTACTTC

D gene: NA
clone size: NA
V gene: TRBV7-3
J gene: TRBJ2-1
CDR3 protein: CASSQLRSSYNEQFF
CDR3 DNA: TGTGCCAGCAGCCAGTTACGGAGCTCCTACAATGAGCAGTTCTTC

D gene: NA
clone size: NA
V gene: TRBV5-1
J gene: TRBJ1-2
CDR3 protein: CASSLGQGSGYTF
CDR3 DNA: TGCGCCAGCAGCTTGGGGCAGGGGAGTGGCTACACCTTC

D gene: NA
clone size: NA
V gene: TRBV6-6
J gene: TRBJ2-3
CDR3 protein: CASTATHTGTDTQYF
CDR3 DNA: TGTGCCAGCACCGCTACACATACCGGCACAGATACGCAGTATTTT

D gene: NA
clone size: NA
V gene: TRBV5-1
J gene: TRBJ2-1
CDR3 protein: CASSLAVGGPRERDEQFF
CDR3 DNA: TGCGCCAGCAGCTTGGCCGTTGGAGGGCCCAGGGAGCGGGATGAGCAGTTCTTC

D gene: TRBD1
clone size: once
V gene: TRBV12-5
J gene: TRBJ2-2
CDR3 protein: CASGLVLGQGSAGELFF
CDR3 DNA: TGTGCTAGTGGTTTGGTACTAGGACAGGGGTCTGCCGGGGAGCTGTTTTTT

D gene: NA
clone size: NA
V gene: TRBV18
J gene: TRBJ1-3
CDR3 protein: CASSPRQGISGNTIYF
CDR3 DNA: TGTGCCAGCTCACCAAGGCAGGGCATCTCTGGAAACACCATATATTTT

D gene: NA
clone size: NA
V gene: TRBV5-1
J gene: TRBJ2-2
CDR3 protein: CASSLFPEWAGELFF
CDR3 DNA: TGCGCCAGCAGCTTGTTCCCGGAATGGGCCGGGGAGCTGTTTTTT

D gene: NA
clone size: once
V gene: TRBV6-6
J gene: TRBJ1-1
CDR3 protein: CASSPWGSPNTEAFF
CDR3 DNA: TGTGCCAGCAGTCCCTGGGGGTCCCCTAACACTGAAGCTTTCTTT

D gene: TRBD2
clone size: NA
V gene: TRBV10-3
J gene: TRBJ2-2
CDR3 protein: CAIKSAGLAETGELFF
CDR3 DNA: TGTGCCATCAAAAGCGCTGGCCTAGCGGAAACCGGGGAGCTGTTTTTT

D gene: NA
clone size: NA
V gene: TRBV19
J gene: TRBJ2-1
CDR3 protein: CASSIGRAGEQFF
CDR3 DNA: TGTGCCAGTAGTATTGGAAGGGCGGGCGAGCAGTTCTTC

D gene: NA
clone size: NA
V gene: TRBV20-1
J gene: TRBJ1-2
CDR3 protein: CSGTLYGYTF
CDR3 DNA: TGCAGTGGGACGCTCTATGGCTACACCTTC